Sequencing of this TCR beta chain was carried out in a study of T cell responses to AZD1222 COVID-19 vaccine. Study-level results: It was only a handful of AZD1222 recipients who were seropositive at baseline. The peak T cell response came first, and repertoires were sampled only after it. Spike regions recognized by vaccine-associated CD4 TCRs spanned the protein, led by 160-218 and 743-854.

CDR3 length: 14 residues. The germline V gene encodes CDR1 SNHLY and CDR2 FYNNEI. V lost 6 bases to trimming and J lost 4 bases, with 12 bases between them. Only in-frame clones appear in the TCRdb table, and some are missing; sequencing was by immunoSEQ multiplex PCR. The sample consists of 120,000 or so clones, roughly nine tenths of them appearing once. In the case of this clone: Antigen specificity is unknown.

The source was peripheral blood, collected on day 0 of AZD1222 vaccination. The rearrangement joins TRBV2 to TRBJ1-4, with D possibly matching TRBD1 (5 bases). The TCR was taken from an adult in good health. This CDR3 reads CASRPTAFNEKLFF. CDR3 coding DNA: TGTGCCAGCAGACCGACAGCTTTTAATGAAAAACTGTTTTTT.